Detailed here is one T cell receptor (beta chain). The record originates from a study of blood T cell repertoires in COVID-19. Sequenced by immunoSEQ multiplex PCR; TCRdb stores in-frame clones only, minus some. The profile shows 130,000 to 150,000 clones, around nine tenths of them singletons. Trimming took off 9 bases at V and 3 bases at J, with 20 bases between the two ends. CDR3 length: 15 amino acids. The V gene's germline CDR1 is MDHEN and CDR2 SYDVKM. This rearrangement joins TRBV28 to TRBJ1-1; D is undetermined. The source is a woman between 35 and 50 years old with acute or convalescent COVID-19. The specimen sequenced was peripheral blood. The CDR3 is CASEGAPPKDTEAFF. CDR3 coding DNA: TGTGCCAGTGAAGGAGCCCCCCCTAAGGACACTGAAGCTTTCTTT.